Listed below are T cell receptor beta chains from one sample, sequenced in a study of cytomegalovirus exposure and HLA in healthy donors. Method: immunoSEQ multiplex PCR; TCRdb's copy keeps in-frame clones and lacks some. The data show about 160,000 clones, 80% seen once. Sequenced: PBMCs. The receptors shown here come from a young man in good health and CMV-seronegative. Both conserved end residues are part of each CDR3. Each record gives: J gene, clone size, V gene, CDR3 length, CDR3 protein. Size is omitted from some rows. Given values are once, few, many or a class for expanded clones.

j_call: TRBJ1-1
clone_size: NA
v_call: TRBV15
cdr3_length: 13
cdr3_aa: CATSRDFRQGAFF

j_call: TRBJ1-4
clone_size: NA
v_call: TRBV28
cdr3_length: 14
cdr3_aa: CASSLGGAGEKLFF

j_call: TRBJ1-2
clone_size: NA
v_call: TRBV28
cdr3_length: 14
cdr3_aa: CASTRRDRANGYTF

j_call: TRBJ2-3
clone_size: few
v_call: TRBV28
cdr3_length: 15
cdr3_aa: CASTPGTSGPNTQYF

j_call: TRBJ2-3
clone_size: NA
v_call: TRBV6-5
cdr3_length: 13
cdr3_aa: CASSYASGGPAYF

j_call: TRBJ1-4
clone_size: NA
v_call: TRBV5-1
cdr3_length: 16
cdr3_aa: CASSPARGQRGEKLFF

j_call: TRBJ1-5
clone_size: NA
v_call: TRBV7-2
cdr3_length: 15
cdr3_aa: CASSLEQGVGQPQHF

j_call: TRBJ2-5
clone_size: NA
v_call: TRBV10-3
cdr3_length: 14
cdr3_aa: CAIGGTGVTGTQYF

j_call: TRBJ1-1
clone_size: NA
v_call: TRBV18
cdr3_length: 18
cdr3_aa: CASSPSHRGVRDPTEAFF

j_call: TRBJ2-7
clone_size: NA
v_call: TRBV18
cdr3_length: 12
cdr3_aa: CASSLAAYEQYF